The sample holds many counts of the clone carrying this T cell receptor beta chain. The target antigen is unknown. The V end lost 5 bases, the J end lost 0 bases, and 6 bases lay between the germline ends. The CDR3 totals 13 residues. Germline assignment: CDR1 MRHNA and CDR2 SNTAGT. This sample stems from a study of cytomegalovirus exposure and HLA in healthy donors. Overall study results and limits: Most TCR sequences were rare, but some public TCRs occurred in many donors. In vitro, three CMV-associated chains proved specific for CMV antigens.

Sequencing used immunoSEQ multiplex PCR; TCRdb keeps in-frame clones, though not all of them. The sample has over 75,000 clones; 85% are singletons. This clonotype originated in a man aged 18 to 35 in good health and CMV-seropositive. The gene calls are TRBV6-4 and TRBJ2-3; tentative D call: TRBD2 (6 bases). Sequenced input: PBMCs. In DNA form, the CDR3 reads TGTGCCAGCAGTAGCGGGAGCACAGATACGCAGTATTTT. Protein product: CASSSGSTDTQYF.